This TCR beta chain was recovered during a study of cytomegalovirus exposure and HLA in healthy donors. V was pared by 0 bases and J by 11 bases, with 3 bases of the junction left unmatched. The length of the CDR3 is 12 residues. The V gene's germline CDR1 is SGHNT and CDR2 YENEEA. Repertoires were generated with immunoSEQ multiplex PCR, while TCRdb's copy carries only in-frame clones and drops some. The profile shows some 200,000 clones, under 95% of them singletons. The chain combines TRBV11-3 with TRBJ1-1; 7 positions match TRBD1. The sequence derives from a woman aged 18 to 35 in good health and CMV-seronegative. The sequencing sample was made of PBMCs. CDR3 sequence (DNA): TGTGCCAGCAGCTTAGAGACAGGGCCCGCTTTCTTT. Protein product: CASSLETGPAFF.